The present entry profiles one TCR beta chain with its context. Cohort assignment relied on participant-reported clinical history. The source of the sample is a study of blood T cell repertoires in COVID-19. In the original processing: Amplification of reference gene primers was used by the study to estimate nucleated cell counts. TCRdb's copy holds only in-frame clones and misses some; the assay was immunoSEQ multiplex PCR. Clone size and V and J calls were adopted from that table, with D and trimming inferred from the DNA. The sample shows a few hundred thousand clones, about 81% of them seen only once. V was cut by 0 bases and J by 5 bases, with 8 bases left in between. Germline CDR1 reads SGDLS; CDR2 reads YYNGEE. This CDR3 contains 13 residues.

This TCR was sampled from a man aged 30 to 39 with acute COVID-19. This chain connects TRBV9 to TRBJ1-1; tentative D call: TRBD1 (6 bases). Sequenced input: PBMCs or T cells enriched from blood (not recorded which). The CDR3: CASSVGGPTEAFF. The CDR3 DNA is TGTGCCAGCAGCGTAGGGGGGCCTACTGAAGCTTTCTTT.